The rows below give T cell receptor beta chains drawn from one sample of a study of vaccination and CD4 T cells after COVID-19. The antigens these receptors bind are not known. TCRdb re-called the PCR reads with MiXCR, one entry per CDR3 protein. The sample has around 10,000 distinct CDR3 sequences, over 55% seen once. The sequenced sample consisted of CD4+ T cells from blood, cultured in vitro. The source of these receptors is a human donor who had recovered from COVID-19. CDR3s include the opening cysteine and the closing phenylalanine or tryptophan. The D gene is left open where the match is weak. Clone size is shown for a subset of rows, as once, few, many or a class of expanded clone.

NA | TRBJ1-1 | TRBV30 | TRBD1 | TGTGCCTGGAGTGTAGGTCTGTCGGGACAGGGCTGGACTGAAGCTTTCTTT | CAWSVGLSGQGWTEAFF
few | TRBJ1-1 | TRBV6-1 | NA | TGTGCCAGCAGTGTAACGCAGGATACCAAAGCTTTCTTT | CASSVTQDTKAFF
NA | TRBJ2-6 | TRBV6-1 | NA | TGTGCCAGCGCGCCAGGGGGGGACTCCGGGGCCAACGTCCTGACTTTC | CASAPGGDSGANVLTF
once | TRBJ2-7 | TRBV7-9 | NA | TGTGCCAGCAGCCCCAAACTGGGGGGGGGCCCGACTTCCTACGAGCAGTACTTC | CASSPKLGGGPTSYEQYF
few | TRBJ2-7 | TRBV7-8 | TRBD1 | TGTGCCAGCAGCCGGACAGGGGTTGGGTACGAGCAGTACTTC | CASSRTGVGYEQYF
NA | TRBJ1-2 | TRBV19 | NA | TGTGCCAGTAGTATTGATGGCAAAGTCTATGGCTACACCTTC | CASSIDGKVYGYTF
NA | TRBJ1-6 | TRBV5-3 | NA | TGTGCCAGATGGGGCCCGAGCTCCTATAATTCACCCCTCCACTTT | CARWGPSSYNSPLHF
NA | TRBJ1-6 | TRBV12-3/TRBV12-4 | TRBD1 | TGTGCCAGCAGTTCCACAGGGGTCTCACCCCTCCACTTT | CASSSTGVSPLHF
NA | TRBJ2-6 | TRBV11-2 | TRBD2 | TGTGCCAGCAGCCCCGGACTAGCGGGTATCTCTGGGGCCAACGTCCTGACTTTC | CASSPGLAGISGANVLTF
NA | TRBJ2-3 | TRBV6-1 | TRBD1 | TGTGCCAGCAGGCCACCCGGGACAGGGGGAATCAGGACGCAGTATTTT | CASRPPGTGGIRTQYF
few | TRBJ1-6 | TRBV6-5 | NA | TGTGCCAGCAGTTTACAGGGCAATTCACCCCTCCACTTT | CASSLQGNSPLHF
few | TRBJ2-3 | TRBV5-4 | NA | TGTGCCAGCAGCAGATTAGTAACGACTGACACAGATACGCAGTATTTT | CASSRLVTTDTDTQYF
NA | TRBJ2-7 | TRBV24-1 | NA | TGTGCCACCGTTAACAGGCCCTACGAGCAGTACTTC | CATVNRPYEQYF
few | TRBJ1-1 | TRBV2 | NA | TGTGCCAGCAGAGAACAGGCGAGGAACACTGAAGCTTTCTTT | CASREQARNTEAFF
NA | TRBJ1-5 | TRBV6-1 | NA | TGTGCCAGCTCCGGAAGGGAGAGGGGAGGGCAGCCCCAGCATTTT | CASSGRERGGQPQHF
NA | TRBJ1-2 | TRBV6-1 | TRBD1 | TGTGCCAGCGGAAGACACAGGGGGAACTATGGCTACACCTTC | CASGRHRGNYGYTF
few | TRBJ1-2 | TRBV19 | NA | TGTGCCAGTAGAGATGACAGATCCTATGGCTACACCTTC | CASRDDRSYGYTF